This record concerns one T cell receptor beta chain sequence. This sample is part of a study of cytomegalovirus exposure and HLA in healthy donors. The PCR contained 60 Vbeta and 13 Jbeta primers. TCRdb's copy holds only in-frame clones and misses some; the assay was immunoSEQ multiplex PCR. The repertoire consists of some 88,000 clones, with approximately 63% occurring once and the leading ten covering around 6.3%. This sequence originates from a woman in her 30s in good health and CMV-seronegative. The sample taken for sequencing was PBMCs.

The CDR3 DNA is TGTGCCAGTAGTATCACAGGGGGGAATAATTCACCCCTCCACTTT. Its protein product is CASSITGGNNSPLHF. The rearrangement uses TRBV19 and TRBJ1-6; TRBD1 aligns across 8 bases. The CDR3 has 15 residues. Per the germline V gene, CDR1 is LNHDA and CDR2 is SQIVND (reference sequence). After removal of 3 bases from V and 5 bases from J, the junction contained 3 bases not matched to a gene.